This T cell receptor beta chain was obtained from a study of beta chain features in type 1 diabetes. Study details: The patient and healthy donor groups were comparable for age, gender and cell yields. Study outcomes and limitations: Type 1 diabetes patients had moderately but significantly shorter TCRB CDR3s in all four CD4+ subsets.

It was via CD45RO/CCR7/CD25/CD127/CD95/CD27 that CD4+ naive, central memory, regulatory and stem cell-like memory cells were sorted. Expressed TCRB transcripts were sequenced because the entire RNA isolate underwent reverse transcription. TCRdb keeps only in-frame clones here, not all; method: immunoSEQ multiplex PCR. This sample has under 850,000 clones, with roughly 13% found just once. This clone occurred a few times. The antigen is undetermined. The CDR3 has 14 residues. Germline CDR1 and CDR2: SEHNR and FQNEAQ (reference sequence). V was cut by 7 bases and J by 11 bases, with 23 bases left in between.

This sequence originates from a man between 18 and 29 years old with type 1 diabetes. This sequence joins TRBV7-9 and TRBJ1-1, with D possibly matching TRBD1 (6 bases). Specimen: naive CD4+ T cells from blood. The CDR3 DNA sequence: TGTGCCAGCACCACCCCAGGGAGGGGGGTAAGGGCTTTCTTT. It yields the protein CASTTPGRGVRAFF.